This T cell receptor beta chain stems from a study of cytomegalovirus exposure and HLA in healthy donors. Amplification used 60 Vbeta primers and 13 Jbeta primers. Per the original data handling: Roughly 80 million unique TCR beta chains, some 10 million of them shared, were counted by a later analysis. Method: immunoSEQ multiplex PCR; TCRdb's copy keeps in-frame clones and lacks some. For V, J and clone size, that table is used; D and trimming come from the DNA. Listed are around 140,000 clones; 1.5% to 1.8% falls within the top ten. Concerning this clone itself: Antigen unknown.

The study, taken as a whole, reports: Three chains linked to CMV were shown in vitro to be specific for CMV antigens.

The sequence came from a woman aged 40-49 years in good health and CMV-seronegative. Sequencing was done on a sample of PBMCs.

CDR3 protein: CASTPDQMNTEAFF. CDR3 DNA: TGTGCCAGTACCCCAGATCAGATGAACACTGAAGCTTTCTTT. J is TRBJ1-1 and V is TRBV19; D unclear. Trimming took off 7 bases at V and 0 bases at J, with 12 bases between the two ends. CDR1 is LNHDA, CDR2 SQIVND, per germline (reference sequence). The CDR3 consists of 14 residues.